This TCR beta chain was sequenced in a study of shared clonotypes between healthy human individuals. Turning to the study itself: Three plates were used per donor for CD4 naive, three for CD4 memory, two for CD8 naive and one for CD8 memory.

The germline V gene encodes CDR1 SEHNR and CDR2 FQNEAQ (reference sequence). Trimming removed 4 bases at V and 3 bases at J, with 12 bases between. The CDR3 is 14 residues long. The repertoire was sequenced with immunoSEQ multiplex PCR; TCRdb's copy has only in-frame clones and lacks some. The sample holds roughly 640,000 clones, about 96% seen once. Concerning this clone: The antigen is not known.

Notes on the study in general: The low donor count limited represented genetic and exposure-history diversity.

The sequenced sample was naive CD4+ T cells sorted from blood. Subset defined: CD45RA+ positively selected. The chain recombines TRBV7-9 with TRBJ2-5; D tentatively fits TRBD1 or TRBD2 (5 bases each). The TCR sequence derives from a woman in her 30s in good health. The CDR3 here is CASSSTGTEETQYF. Written as DNA, the CDR3 is TGTGCCAGCAGCTCCACCGGGACGGAAGAGACCCAGTACTTC.